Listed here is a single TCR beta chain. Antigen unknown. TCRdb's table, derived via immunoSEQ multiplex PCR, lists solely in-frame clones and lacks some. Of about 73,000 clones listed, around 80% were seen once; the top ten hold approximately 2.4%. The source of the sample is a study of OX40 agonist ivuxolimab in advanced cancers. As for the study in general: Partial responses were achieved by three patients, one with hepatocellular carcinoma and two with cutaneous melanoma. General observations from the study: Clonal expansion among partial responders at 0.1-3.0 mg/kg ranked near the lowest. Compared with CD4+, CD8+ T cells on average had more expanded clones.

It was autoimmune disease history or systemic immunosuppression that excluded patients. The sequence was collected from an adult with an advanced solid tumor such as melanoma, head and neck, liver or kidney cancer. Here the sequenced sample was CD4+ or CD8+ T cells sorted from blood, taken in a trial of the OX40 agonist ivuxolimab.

CDR3 residues: CASSPVADGYTF. The CDR3 coding sequence is TGTGCCAGCTCACCGGTCGCAGATGGCTACACCTTC. V gene TRBV18 combines with J gene TRBJ1-2; D gene uncertain. The V end lost 3 bases, the J end lost 6 bases, and 8 bases lay between the germline ends. This CDR3 comprises 12 residues. Germline CDR1 KGHSH, CDR2 LQKENI.